The 23 T cell receptor beta chains reported below all come from one sample, sequenced in a study of siplizumab effects on memory and regulatory T cells (dated by TCRdb to the late 2010s). Cells from the mixed lymphocyte reactions were cocultured for 6 days at 37 degrees C. Antigen specificity for these receptors is unknown. The library relied on the immunoSEQ multiplex PCR assay. TCRdb obtained this table from immuneACCESS and retained in-frame rearrangements with V and J assigned. These tables miss some clones; where compared with another copy, unresolved V genes account for less than half of the shortfall, and the remainder is unexplained. Present in this sample are 13,000 to 15,000 clones, 40% to 45% of which were seen just once. The ten largest clones capture approximately 8% of the sample. The specimen sequenced was CFSE-low (dividing) CD4+ T cells sorted from an allogeneic mixed lymphocyte reaction. These receptor sequences come from a human donor in good health; the cells came from an allogeneic mixed lymphocyte reaction. Some clones in this sample may be carry-over from other donors' samples.

This chain links TRBV11-3 with TRBJ2-1; possibly TRBD2 for D (5 bases). V lost 2 bases and J 7 bases, leaving 15 bases between the germline ends. Germline CDR1 reads SGHNT; CDR2 reads YENEEA. The CDR3 is 15 residues long. DNA for the CDR3: TGTGCCAGCAGCTTACAAGCGGAGGCGTGGAATGAGCAGTTCTTC. Its protein product is CASSLQAEAWNEQFF.

This clone is medium-sized (0.01 to 0.1%). The CDR3 bases are TGTGCCAGCAGGAACGGGCCGGACGAGCAGTACTTC. It is translated as CASRNGPDEQYF. The V gene is TRBV28, the J gene TRBJ2-7; D is unclear. Looked up from germline, CDR1 is MDHEN and CDR2 is SYDVKM. Trimming took off 6 bases at V and 5 bases at J, with 11 bases between the two ends. CDR3 length: 12 amino acids.

The chain employs TRBV6-5 and TRBJ2-7; TRBD2 aligns across 7 bases. J gave up 4 bases and V 0 bases, and 3 bases lay outside the gene matches. Germline V gene lookup returns CDR1 MNHEY and CDR2 SVGAGI. The length of the CDR3 is 14 residues. The CDR3 coding sequence is TGTGCCAGCAGTTACTCGGGACTATCATACGAGCAGTACTTC. It yields the protein CASSYSGLSYEQYF.

In this sample, this clone is medium-sized. The chain has TRBV2 and TRBJ2-1; TRBD1 aligns across 7 bases. Germline-derived CDR1 and CDR2 are SNHLY and FYNNEI. The CDR3 extends over 12 amino acids. V gave up 6 bases and J gave up 10 bases; unmatched junction bases: 6. The CDR3 sequence: CASRRDSLEQFF. The CDR3 DNA is TGTGCCAGCAGGAGGGACAGCCTCGAGCAGTTCTTC. Supplemented by reference TRBV2 and TRBJ2-1, the full variable domain reads EPEVTQTPSHQVTQMGQEVILRCVPISNHLYFYWYRQILGQKVEFLVSFYNNEISEKSEIFDDQFSVERPDGSNFTLKIRSTKLEDSAMYFCASRRDSLEQFFGPGTRLTVL.

The rearrangement joins TRBV5-6 to TRBJ2-1, with 9 bases aligning to TRBD2. The CDR3 is 16 amino acids. V gave up 2 bases and J gave up 8 bases; unmatched junction bases: 11. Germline CDR1 SGHDT, CDR2 YYEEEE. The CDR3 DNA reads as TGTGCCAGCAGCTTAGGCCGAGCGGGAGGACGGGATGAGCAGTTCTTC. Protein: CASSLGRAGGRDEQFF.

The chain uses TRBV10-2 and TRBJ2-5; D remains unclear. Trimming removed 3 bases at V and 5 bases at J, with 10 bases between. The CDR3 covers 13 residues. From germline, CDR1 is WSHSY and CDR2 SAAADI. The CDR3 loop is CASSDRDPETQYF. Here the CDR3 DNA reads TGCGCCAGCAGTGATAGGGATCCGGAGACCCAGTACTTC.

The rearrangement joins TRBV7-2 to TRBJ2-7; 8 positions agree with TRBD1. V was clipped by 3 bases and J by 11 bases; unmatched bases: 6. CDR1 is SGHTA, CDR2 FQGNSA, per germline. The CDR3 sequence is 12 residues long. Here the CDR3 DNA reads TGTGCCAGCAGCTTGACAGGGGCCGGGGAGTACTTC. Residues: CASSLTGAGEYF.

This chain connects TRBV10-2 to TRBJ2-7; 8 bases agree with TRBD2. The CDR3 runs to 14 residues. The germline CDR1 and CDR2 sequences are WSHSY and SAAADI. J was trimmed by 6 bases and V by 4 bases; bases with no gene match: 8. The DNA of the CDR3 is TGCGCCAGCAGTGTTAGCGGGGTAGCTCCCGAGCAGTACTTC. Its translation: CASSVSGVAPEQYF.

This chain links TRBV5-8 with TRBJ1-3; D is ambiguous. V was shortened by 4 bases and J by 15 bases, with 8 bases between the two germline ends. Germline values: CDR1 SGHTS, CDR2 YDEGEE. The CDR3 is made up of 9 amino acids. CDR3 nucleotide sequence: TGTGCCAGCAGCCTAGGGCAATATTTT. It is translated as CASSLGQYF.

V gene TRBV11-2 combines with J gene TRBJ2-7, with 8 bases aligning to TRBD1. The CDR3 length is 15 residues. CDR1 SGHAT and CDR2 FQNNGV come from the germline V gene. Unmatched junction bases numbered 7, after V lost 6 bases and J lost 0 bases. CDR3 sequence (DNA): TGTGCCAGCAGTCGCGGACAGGGCGTCTCCTACGAGCAGTACTTC. Translating it yields CASSRGQGVSYEQYF. Complete variable domain (other parts from reference TRBV11-2 and TRBJ2-7): EAGVAQSPRYKIIEKRQSVAFWCNPISGHATLYWYQQILGQGPKLLIQFQNNGVVDDSQLPKDRFSAERLKGVDSTLKIQPAKLEDSAVYLCASSRGQGVSYEQYFGPGTRLTVT.

Many counts were recorded for this clone. The rearrangement joins TRBV30 to TRBJ1-1, with 7 bases lining up with TRBD1. The CDR3 covers 13 residues. Germline CDR1 and CDR2: GTSNPN and SVGIG (reference sequence). Trimming took 0 bases from V and 6 from J; bases not matched to a gene: 4. The CDR3 region is CAWSVGTGAEAFF. In DNA form, the CDR3 reads TGTGCCTGGAGTGTTGGAACAGGGGCTGAAGCTTTCTTT.

This sequence joins TRBV19 and TRBJ2-3, with D uncertain. The CDR3 runs to 12 residues. The V end lost 5 bases, the J end lost 6 bases, and 9 bases lay between the germline ends. Germline-derived CDR1 and CDR2 are LNHDA and SQIVND (reference sequence). This CDR3 is CASSLGWDTQYF. Here the CDR3 DNA reads TGTGCCAGTAGTTTGGGATGGGATACGCAGTATTTT.

CDR3 amino acids: CASIRHVRNEQFF. In DNA, the CDR3 is TGCGCCAGCATTAGGCACGTTAGGAATGAGCAGTTCTTC. The gene calls are TRBV10-1 and TRBJ2-1; D gene ambiguous. The CDR3 loop spans 13 amino acids. Germline lookup yields CDR1 WNHNN and CDR2 SYGVQD (reference sequence). Trimming took off 7 bases at V and 7 bases at J, with 14 bases between the two ends.

The chain uses TRBV27 and TRBJ1-4; D is perhaps TRBD1 (6 bases). Looked up from germline, CDR1 is MNHEY and CDR2 is SMNVEV (reference sequence). With 6 bases removed from V and 7 bases from J, the gap between germline ends came to 15 bases. The CDR3 runs 14 residues. CDR3 DNA sequence: TGTGCCAGCAGGATCCGGGGGGCGGGTGAAAAACTGTTTTTT. Protein product: CASRIRGAGEKLFF.

The rearrangement uses TRBV7-2 and TRBJ2-3; a possible D gene is TRBD2 (5 bases). The CDR3 is made up of 16 amino acids. Germline CDR1 and CDR2: SGHTA and FQGNSA. V lost 5 bases and J 1 base, leaving 16 bases between the germline ends. Here the CDR3 DNA reads TGTGCCAGCAGCCCGGGTGAGGGTAGCGGCACAGATACGCAGTATTTT. Translation gives CASSPGEGSGTDTQYF.

The chain employs TRBV6-1 and TRBJ1-1; TRBD1 might be the D (6 bases). V dropped 6 bases and J dropped 1 base, with 15 bases sitting between them. Germline CDR1 MNHNS, CDR2 SASEGT. The CDR3 totals 15 residues. The CDR3 protein is CASRPGARGNTEAFF. The CDR3 DNA follows: TGTGCCAGCAGGCCCGGTGCCAGGGGGAACACTGAAGCTTTCTTT.

For the CDR3, the DNA is TGTGCCTGGAGGGACAGGGGGCTAGGCTACACCTTC. Translating it yields CAWRDRGLGYTF. The chain carries TRBV30 and TRBJ1-2; TRBD1 matches 11 bases. The V and J ends lost 3 bases and 8 bases, in that order; junction bases with no gene match: 2. This CDR3 is built from 12 residues. Per the germline V gene, CDR1 is GTSNPN and CDR2 is SVGIG (reference sequence).

The rearrangement joins TRBV5-1 to TRBJ2-7; 8 bases map to TRBD2. After removal of 0 bases from V and 1 base from J, the junction contained 6 bases not matched to a gene. This CDR3 spans 16 amino acids. Germline loops: CDR1 SGHRS, CDR2 YFSETQ. CDR3 coding DNA: TGCGCCAGCAGCTTGGAACTAGCGGAAAAATCCTACGAGCAGTACTTC. It yields the protein CASSLELAEKSYEQYF. The whole variable domain, filled in from reference TRBV5-1 and TRBJ2-7, reads KAGVTQTPRYLIKTRGQQVTLSCSPISGHRSVSWYQQTPGQGLQFLFEYFSETQRNKGNFPGRFSGRQFSNSRSEMNVSTLELGDSALYLCASSLELAEKSYEQYFGPGTRLTVT.

V gene TRBV4-2 combines with J gene TRBJ1-1; 9 bases match TRBD1. The CDR3 spans 13 residues. Trimming at V came to 0 bases and at J to 10 bases, leaving 3 bases not matched to a gene. CDR1 is LGHNA, CDR2 YNFKEQ, per germline. The CDR3 DNA is TGTGCCAGCAGCCAAGAACAGGGGGCAGGAGCTTTCTTT. Its protein product is CASSQEQGAGAFF.

This clone was observed a few times. The CDR3 protein is CASRGPEAYEQYF. CDR3 coding DNA: TGTGCCAGCAGAGGACCAGAAGCCTACGAGCAGTACTTC. The rearrangement links TRBV28 to TRBJ2-7; no definite D call. There are 13 residues in the CDR3. Per germline, CDR1 MDHEN and CDR2 SYDVKM. V dropped 6 bases and J dropped 2 bases, with 11 bases sitting between them.

V and J are TRBV6-4 and TRBJ2-7, with 11 bases fitting TRBD2. This CDR3 region has 15 residues. The V and J ends lost 6 bases and 4 bases, in that order; junction bases with no gene match: 8. CDR1 is MRHNA, CDR2 SNTAGT, per germline. CDR3 nucleotides: TGTGCCAGCAGGGCACTAGCGGGAGATGAGTACGAGCAGTACTTC. Residues: CASRALAGDEYEQYF.

The chain joins TRBV18 to TRBJ1-1; the D gene is possibly TRBD1 (6 bases). Germline loops: CDR1 KGHSH, CDR2 LQKENI. The CDR3 is made up of 13 amino acids. The ends were cut back, 6 bases at V and 1 base at J, with 9 bases in the middle. The CDR3 nucleotides read TGTGCCAGCTCCCCGGGGGCGAACACTGAAGCTTTCTTT. Its translation: CASSPGANTEAFF.

This clone was observed a handful of times. The chain employs TRBV29-1 and TRBJ1-2; the D is unclear. Germline V gene sequence: CDR1 SQVTM, CDR2 ANQGSEA. V was shortened by 5 bases and J by 9 bases, with 16 bases between the two germline ends. The CDR3 is made up of 12 amino acids. The CDR3 DNA reads TGCAGCGTTTTCCTATTGGGAGGGAGCTACACCTTC. It encodes CSVFLLGGSYTF.